A selection of T cell receptor beta chains follows, all from one sample in a study of control samples from healthy donors and cancer patients. This table comes from immunoSEQ multiplex PCR, and its TCRdb copy is limited to in-frame clones, with some not included. This sample has approximately 150,000 clones, with around 92% found just once. The specimen sequenced was blood. The receptors were sampled from a middle-aged woman in good health. The CDR3 runs from the conserved cysteine through the conserved F or W. The order of the fields is V gene, D gene, CDR3 protein. A D gene is named only where the DNA matches it firmly.

v_gene: TRBV7-9; d_gene: TRBD2; CDR3aa: CASSWTSGGEETQYF
v_gene: TRBV20-1; d_gene: NA; CDR3aa: CSADGQETQYF
v_gene: TRBV7-9; d_gene: NA; CDR3aa: CASSLQSHGYTF
v_gene: TRBV7-8; d_gene: NA; CDR3aa: CASSLEVSSNQPQHF
v_gene: TRBV12-3/TRBV12-4; d_gene: NA; CDR3aa: CASSANTEAFF
v_gene: TRBV19; d_gene: TRBD1; CDR3aa: CASSIGGQGPEAFF
v_gene: TRBV5-1; d_gene: NA; CDR3aa: CASSPMEASYEQYF
v_gene: TRBV3-1/TRBV3-2; d_gene: NA; CDR3aa: CASSPGDGLLANYGYTF
v_gene: TRBV5-1; d_gene: NA; CDR3aa: CASSLANRVTDTQYF
v_gene: TRBV9; d_gene: NA; CDR3aa: CASSVVEDYGYTF
v_gene: TRBV5-6; d_gene: NA; CDR3aa: CASRSRGTDTQYF
v_gene: TRBV6-6; d_gene: NA; CDR3aa: CASYLGTEAFF
v_gene: TRBV11-2; d_gene: NA; CDR3aa: CASSPIPDTMTISGGYTF
v_gene: TRBV19; d_gene: NA; CDR3aa: CASISVRAFF
v_gene: TRBV13; d_gene: NA; CDR3aa: CASSSQGPYEQYF
v_gene: TRBV6-6; d_gene: TRBD2; CDR3aa: CAIGLAPYNEQFF
v_gene: TRBV2; d_gene: NA; CDR3aa: CASRSVGQINTEAFF
v_gene: TRBV27; d_gene: TRBD1; CDR3aa: CASSGRGLAYEQYF
v_gene: TRBV5-1; d_gene: TRBD1; CDR3aa: CASSFGGQVNYEQYF
v_gene: TRBV3-1/TRBV3-2; d_gene: TRBD2; CDR3aa: CASSPGLRGGELFF
v_gene: TRBV19; d_gene: NA; CDR3aa: CASSIDLRAGQPQHF
v_gene: TRBV5-1; d_gene: TRBD1; CDR3aa: CASSLVTGTTDTQYF
v_gene: TRBV5-1; d_gene: NA; CDR3aa: CASSLTGGPNTGELFF
v_gene: TRBV7-9; d_gene: TRBD1; CDR3aa: CASSKRQGSSYEQYF
v_gene: TRBV20-1; d_gene: NA; CDR3aa: CSVGRGNEQFF
v_gene: TRBV7-9; d_gene: NA; CDR3aa: CASSHADTQYF
v_gene: TRBV19; d_gene: NA; CDR3aa: CASSTAGAREQYF
v_gene: TRBV11-2; d_gene: NA; CDR3aa: CASSFSSGELFF
v_gene: TRBV11-2; d_gene: TRBD2; CDR3aa: CASSLDLGGGASDTQYF
v_gene: TRBV5-1; d_gene: TRBD1; CDR3aa: CASARETGGGYGYTF
v_gene: TRBV18; d_gene: NA; CDR3aa: CASSPSSYNEQFF
v_gene: TRBV15; d_gene: NA; CDR3aa: CATSSIGGFRNEQFF
v_gene: TRBV7-2; d_gene: TRBD1; CDR3aa: CASRGDRSSYNSPLHF
v_gene: TRBV4-1; d_gene: NA; CDR3aa: CASSQEGLRPLTNEKLFF
v_gene: TRBV19; d_gene: TRBD1; CDR3aa: CASADRGLGGYTF
v_gene: TRBV7-9; d_gene: NA; CDR3aa: CASSFLPGEKSPLHF
v_gene: TRBV15; d_gene: NA; CDR3aa: CATSRENSGNTIYF
v_gene: TRBV6-1; d_gene: NA; CDR3aa: CASSDLLRPQHF
v_gene: TRBV10-3; d_gene: TRBD1; CDR3aa: CAISEQGPGGHTEAFF
v_gene: TRBV4-1; d_gene: NA; CDR3aa: CASRQTGPRDSNTEAFF
v_gene: TRBV6-5; d_gene: NA; CDR3aa: CASRPDRDYGYTF
v_gene: TRBV5-6; d_gene: NA; CDR3aa: CASSNLGTYNEQFF
v_gene: TRBV7-9; d_gene: NA; CDR3aa: CASSFGSGDYGYTF
v_gene: TRBV3-1/TRBV3-2; d_gene: NA; CDR3aa: CASRPGGAMNTEAFF
v_gene: TRBV7-2; d_gene: NA; CDR3aa: CASSLGGAQETQYF
v_gene: TRBV10-2; d_gene: TRBD1; CDR3aa: CASSGARQGADTQYF
v_gene: TRBV13; d_gene: NA; CDR3aa: CASSLGRRGNSPLHF
v_gene: TRBV3-1/TRBV3-2; d_gene: NA; CDR3aa: CASSPTLGPQNGYTF
v_gene: TRBV4-1; d_gene: TRBD2; CDR3aa: CASSQDWGGGAIEQFF
v_gene: TRBV21-1; d_gene: NA; CDR3aa: CATTTSTYEQYF
v_gene: TRBV7-9; d_gene: NA; CDR3aa: CASGGPLDNSPLHF
v_gene: TRBV2; d_gene: TRBD1; CDR3aa: CASRTGVTDTQYF
v_gene: TRBV18; d_gene: NA; CDR3aa: CASSPFWGPDTEAFF
v_gene: TRBV28; d_gene: TRBD1; CDR3aa: CASSPQGGNTEAFF
v_gene: TRBV3-1/TRBV3-2; d_gene: NA; CDR3aa: CASSQGTGMCTF
v_gene: TRBV6-5; d_gene: TRBD1; CDR3aa: CASSQDRDPTGELFF